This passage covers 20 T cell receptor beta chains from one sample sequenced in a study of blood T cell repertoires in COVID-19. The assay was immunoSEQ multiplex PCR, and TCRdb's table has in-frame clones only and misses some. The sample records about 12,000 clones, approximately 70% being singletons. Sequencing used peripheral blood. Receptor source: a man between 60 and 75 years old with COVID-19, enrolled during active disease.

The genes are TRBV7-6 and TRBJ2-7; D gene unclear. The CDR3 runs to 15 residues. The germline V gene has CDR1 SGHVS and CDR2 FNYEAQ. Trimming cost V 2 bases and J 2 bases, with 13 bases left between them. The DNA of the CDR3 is TGTGCCAGCAGCTTAAAGTATCGCGGTCCCTACGAGCAGTACTTC. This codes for CASSLKYRGPYEQYF.

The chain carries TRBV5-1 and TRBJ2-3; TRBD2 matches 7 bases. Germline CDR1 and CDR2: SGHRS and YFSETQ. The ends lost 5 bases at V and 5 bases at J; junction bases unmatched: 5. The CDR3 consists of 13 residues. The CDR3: CASSRGDGDTQYF. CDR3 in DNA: TGCGCCAGCAGTCGGGGGGACGGAGATACGCAGTATTTT. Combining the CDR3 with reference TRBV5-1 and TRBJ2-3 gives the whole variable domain KAGVTQTPRYLIKTRGQQVTLSCSPISGHRSVSWYQQTPGQGLQFLFEYFSETQRNKGNFPGRFSGRQFSNSRSEMNVSTLELGDSALYLCASSRGDGDTQYFGPGTRLTVL.

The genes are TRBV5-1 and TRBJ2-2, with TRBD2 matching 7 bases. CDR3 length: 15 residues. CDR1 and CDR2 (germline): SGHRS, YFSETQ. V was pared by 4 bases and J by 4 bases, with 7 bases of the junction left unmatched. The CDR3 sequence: CASSVVERGTGELFF. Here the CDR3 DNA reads TGCGCCAGCAGCGTCGTGGAGCGGGGCACCGGGGAGCTGTTTTTT.

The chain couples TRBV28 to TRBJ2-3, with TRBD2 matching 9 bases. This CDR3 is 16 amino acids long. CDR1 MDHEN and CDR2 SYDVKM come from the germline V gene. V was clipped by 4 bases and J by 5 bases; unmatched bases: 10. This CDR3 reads CASSSGVAGVVDTQYF. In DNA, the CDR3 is TGTGCCAGCAGTTCCGGGGTAGCGGGGGTCGTAGATACGCAGTATTTT.

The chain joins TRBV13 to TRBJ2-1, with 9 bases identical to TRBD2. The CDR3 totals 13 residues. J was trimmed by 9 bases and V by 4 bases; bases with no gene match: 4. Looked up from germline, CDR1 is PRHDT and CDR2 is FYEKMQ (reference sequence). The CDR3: CASSWTSDREQFF. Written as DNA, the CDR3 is TGTGCCAGCAGCTGGACTAGCGATCGTGAGCAGTTCTTC.

CDR3 sequence (DNA): TGTGCCAGTAGTATGAGGAGCGCCGGTGAGCAGTTCTTC. This encodes CASSMRSAGEQFF. The chain combines TRBV19 with TRBJ2-1, with D hard to call. The V and J ends lost 3 bases and 9 bases respectively, with 12 bases between them. The CDR3 has 13 amino acids. Looked up from germline, CDR1 is LNHDA and CDR2 is SQIVND (reference sequence).

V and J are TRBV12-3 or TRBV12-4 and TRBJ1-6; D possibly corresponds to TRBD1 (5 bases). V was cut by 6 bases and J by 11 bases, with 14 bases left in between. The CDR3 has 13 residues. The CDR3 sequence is CASSQSGWAPLHF. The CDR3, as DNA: TGTGCCAGCAGCCAATCAGGGTGGGCACCCCTCCACTTT.

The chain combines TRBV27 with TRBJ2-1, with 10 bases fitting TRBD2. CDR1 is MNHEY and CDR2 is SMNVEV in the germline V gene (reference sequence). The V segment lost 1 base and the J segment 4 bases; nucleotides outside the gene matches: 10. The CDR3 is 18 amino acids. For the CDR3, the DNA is TGTGCCAGCAGTTTATGGCCCGCCGGACTAGCGGCTTACAATGAGCAGTTCTTC. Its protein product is CASSLWPAGLAAYNEQFF.

CDR3 DNA sequence: TGTGCCAGCAGTACCTTGACAGGGCGACACGAGCAGTACTTC. Translation gives CASSTLTGRHEQYF. The V call is TRBV6-5, the J call TRBJ2-7; 7 nucleotides match TRBD1. The CDR3 is 14 amino acids. Germline CDR1 and CDR2: MNHEY and SVGAGI. Losses at the gene ends were 5 bases for V and 5 bases for J; bases not matched to a gene: 9.

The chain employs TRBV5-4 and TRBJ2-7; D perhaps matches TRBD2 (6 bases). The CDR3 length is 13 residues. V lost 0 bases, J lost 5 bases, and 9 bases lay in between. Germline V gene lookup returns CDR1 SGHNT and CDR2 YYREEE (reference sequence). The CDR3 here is CASSLVGGNEQYF. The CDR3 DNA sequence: TGTGCCAGCAGCTTGGTCGGGGGTAACGAGCAGTACTTC. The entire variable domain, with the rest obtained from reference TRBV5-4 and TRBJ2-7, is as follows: ETGVTQSPTHLIKTRGQQVTLRCSSQSGHNTVSWYQQALGQGPQFIFQYYREEENGRGNFPPRFSGLQFPNYSSELNVNALELDDSALYLCASSLVGGNEQYFGPGTRLTVT.

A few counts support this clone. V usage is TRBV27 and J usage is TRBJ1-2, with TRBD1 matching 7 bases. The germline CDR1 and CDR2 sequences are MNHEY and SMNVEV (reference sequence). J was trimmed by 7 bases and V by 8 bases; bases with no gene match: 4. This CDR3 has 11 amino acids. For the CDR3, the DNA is TGTGCCAGCCAGGGGGTTGCTGGCTACACCTTC. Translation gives CASQGVAGYTF.

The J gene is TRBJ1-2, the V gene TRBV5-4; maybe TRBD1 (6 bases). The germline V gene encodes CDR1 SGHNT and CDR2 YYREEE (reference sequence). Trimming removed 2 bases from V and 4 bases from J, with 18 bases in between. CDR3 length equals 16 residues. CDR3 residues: CASSFGQPATIYGYTF. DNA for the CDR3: TGTGCCAGCAGCTTTGGACAGCCAGCTACAATCTATGGCTACACCTTC.

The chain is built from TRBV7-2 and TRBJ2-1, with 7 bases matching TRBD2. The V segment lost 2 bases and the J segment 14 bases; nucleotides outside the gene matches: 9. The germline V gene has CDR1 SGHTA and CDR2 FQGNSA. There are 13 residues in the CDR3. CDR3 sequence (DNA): TGTGCCAGCAGCTTACAGGGATGGGGGGGTGAGTTCTTC. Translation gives CASSLQGWGGEFF.

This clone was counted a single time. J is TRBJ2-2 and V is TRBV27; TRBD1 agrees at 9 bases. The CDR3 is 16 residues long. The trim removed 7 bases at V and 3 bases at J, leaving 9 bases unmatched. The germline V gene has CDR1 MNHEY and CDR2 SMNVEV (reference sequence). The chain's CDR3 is CASTPGTGWYTGELFF. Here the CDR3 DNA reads TGTGCCAGCACCCCTGGGACAGGGTGGTACACCGGGGAGCTGTTTTTT.

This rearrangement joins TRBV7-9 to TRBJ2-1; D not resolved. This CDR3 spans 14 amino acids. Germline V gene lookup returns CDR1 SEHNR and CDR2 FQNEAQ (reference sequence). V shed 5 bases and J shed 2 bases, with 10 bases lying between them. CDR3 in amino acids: CASSLPLPYNEQFF. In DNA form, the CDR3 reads TGTGCCAGCAGCCTCCCTCTCCCCTACAATGAGCAGTTCTTC. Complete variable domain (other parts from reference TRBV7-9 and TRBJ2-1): DTGVSQNPRHKITKRGQNVTFRCDPISEHNRLYWYRQTLGQGPEFLTYFQNEAQLEKSRLLSDRFSAERPKGSFSTLEIQRTEQGDSAMYLCASSLPLPYNEQFFGPGTRLTVL.

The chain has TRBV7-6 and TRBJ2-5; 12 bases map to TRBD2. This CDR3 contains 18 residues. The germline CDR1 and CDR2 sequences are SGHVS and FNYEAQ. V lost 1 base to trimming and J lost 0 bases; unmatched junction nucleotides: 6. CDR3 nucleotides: TGTGCCAGCAGCTTAGGACTAGCGGGGGCCTCGTACCAAGAGACCCAGTACTTC. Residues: CASSLGLAGASYQETQYF.

The CDR3 nucleotides are TGTGCCAGCAGCTCAACGGACAGGGGGCATCGTAATGAAAAACTGTTTTTT. It codes for CASSSTDRGHRNEKLFF. V gene TRBV5-8 combines with J gene TRBJ1-4; 11 bases match TRBD1. The junction had 8 bases not matched to a gene; V was cut back by 3 bases and J by 4 bases. This CDR3 contains 17 residues. Germline CDR1 and CDR2: SGHTS and YDEGEE.

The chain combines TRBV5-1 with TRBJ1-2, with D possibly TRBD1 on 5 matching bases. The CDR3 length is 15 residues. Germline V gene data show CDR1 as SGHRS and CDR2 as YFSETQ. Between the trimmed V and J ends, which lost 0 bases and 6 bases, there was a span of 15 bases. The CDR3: CASSLVMGGRDGYTF. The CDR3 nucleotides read TGCGCCAGCAGCTTGGTTATGGGGGGAAGGGATGGCTACACCTTC.

The CDR3 DNA is TGTGCCACCAGCAGAGAGGGGCTTTACACTGAAGCTTTCTTT. Its protein is CATSREGLYTEAFF. The V gene is TRBV15, the J gene TRBJ1-1, with a weak D call TRBD1 (5 bases). Germline loops: CDR1 LNHNV, CDR2 YYDKDF (reference sequence). This CDR3 has 14 amino acids. Trimming took off 0 bases at V and 3 bases at J, with 8 bases between the two ends.

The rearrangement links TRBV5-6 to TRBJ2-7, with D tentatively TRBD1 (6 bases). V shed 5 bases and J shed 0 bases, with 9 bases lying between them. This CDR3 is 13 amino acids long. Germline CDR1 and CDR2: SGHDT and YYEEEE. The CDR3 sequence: CASSRTASYEQYV. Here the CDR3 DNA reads TGTGCCAGCAGTCGGACAGCCTCCTACGAGCAGTACGTC.